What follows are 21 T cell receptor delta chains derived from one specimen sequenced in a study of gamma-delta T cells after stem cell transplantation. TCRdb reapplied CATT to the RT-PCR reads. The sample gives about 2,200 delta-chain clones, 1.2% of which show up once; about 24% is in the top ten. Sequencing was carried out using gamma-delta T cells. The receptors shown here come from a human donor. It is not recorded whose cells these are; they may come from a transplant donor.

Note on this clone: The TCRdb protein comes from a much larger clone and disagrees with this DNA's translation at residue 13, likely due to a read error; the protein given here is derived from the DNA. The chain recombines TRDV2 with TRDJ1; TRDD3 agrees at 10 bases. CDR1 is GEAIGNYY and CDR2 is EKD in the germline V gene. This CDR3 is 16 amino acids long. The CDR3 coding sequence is TGTGCCTGTGACGTACTGGGGGATTGGAACACCGATGAACTCATCTTT. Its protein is CACDVLGDWNTDELIF.

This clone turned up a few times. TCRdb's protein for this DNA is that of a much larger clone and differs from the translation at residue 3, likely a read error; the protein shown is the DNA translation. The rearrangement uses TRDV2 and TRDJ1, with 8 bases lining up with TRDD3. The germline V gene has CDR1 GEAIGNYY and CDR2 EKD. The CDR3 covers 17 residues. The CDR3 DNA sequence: TGTGCCTATGACACCGTAGGGCTGGGGGAACCCACCGATAAACTCATCTTT. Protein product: CAYDTVGLGEPTDKLIF.

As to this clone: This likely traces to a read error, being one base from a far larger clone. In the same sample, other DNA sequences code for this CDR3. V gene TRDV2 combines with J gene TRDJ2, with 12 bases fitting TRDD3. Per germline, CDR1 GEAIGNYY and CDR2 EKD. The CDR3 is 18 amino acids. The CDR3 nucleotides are TGTGCCTGCGACACCGTCCTGGGGGATACGCTTCTGACAGCACAACTCTTCTTT. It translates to CACDTVLGDTLLTAQLFF.

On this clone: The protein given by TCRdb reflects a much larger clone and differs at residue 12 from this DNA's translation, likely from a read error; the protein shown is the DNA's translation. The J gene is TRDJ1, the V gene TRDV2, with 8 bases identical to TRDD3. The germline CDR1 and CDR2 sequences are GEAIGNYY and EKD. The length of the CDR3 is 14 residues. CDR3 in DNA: TGTGCCTGTGACACCCTCCTGGGGGACGATAAACACATCTTT. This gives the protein CACDTLLGDDKHIF.

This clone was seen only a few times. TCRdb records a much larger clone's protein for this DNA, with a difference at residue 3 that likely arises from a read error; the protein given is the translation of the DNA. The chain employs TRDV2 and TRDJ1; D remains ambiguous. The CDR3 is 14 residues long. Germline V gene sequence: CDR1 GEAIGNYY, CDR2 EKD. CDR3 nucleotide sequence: TGTGCCGGTGACACCGTGAATACTGCCGATAAACTCATCTTT. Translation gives CAGDTVNTADKLIF.

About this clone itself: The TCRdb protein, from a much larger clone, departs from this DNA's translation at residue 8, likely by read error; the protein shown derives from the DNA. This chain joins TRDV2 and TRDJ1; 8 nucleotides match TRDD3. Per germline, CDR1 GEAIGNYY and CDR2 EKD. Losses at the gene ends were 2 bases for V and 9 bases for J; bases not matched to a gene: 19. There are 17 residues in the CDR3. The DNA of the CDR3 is TGTGCCTGTGACATAATTCAGATAGGGGATACTAAGGCAGAACTCATCTTT. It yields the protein CACDIIQIGDTKAELIF.

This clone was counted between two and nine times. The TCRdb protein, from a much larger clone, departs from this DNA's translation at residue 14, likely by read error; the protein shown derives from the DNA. CDR3 sequence reads: CACDIIQMGDTKADLIF. The CDR3 DNA reads as TGTGCCTGTGACATAATTCAGATGGGGGATACTAAGGCAGACCTCATCTTT. The rearrangement uses TRDV2 and TRDJ1; TRDD3 agrees at 10 bases. This CDR3 region has 17 residues. The V gene end was trimmed by 2 bases and the J gene end by 11 bases; junction bases not matched to a gene: 19. Looked up from germline, CDR1 is GEAIGNYY and CDR2 is EKD.

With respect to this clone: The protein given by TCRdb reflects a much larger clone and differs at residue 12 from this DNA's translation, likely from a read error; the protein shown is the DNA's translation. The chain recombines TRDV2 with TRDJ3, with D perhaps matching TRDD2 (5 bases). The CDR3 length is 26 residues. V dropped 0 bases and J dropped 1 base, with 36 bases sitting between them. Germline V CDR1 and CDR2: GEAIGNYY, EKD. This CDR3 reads CACDTVKPPGLWATLLSSWDTRQMFF. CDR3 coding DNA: TGTGCCTGTGACACCGTAAAGCCCCCGGGGCTGTGGGCCACCCTTCTCAGTTCCTGGGACACCCGACAGATGTTTTTC.

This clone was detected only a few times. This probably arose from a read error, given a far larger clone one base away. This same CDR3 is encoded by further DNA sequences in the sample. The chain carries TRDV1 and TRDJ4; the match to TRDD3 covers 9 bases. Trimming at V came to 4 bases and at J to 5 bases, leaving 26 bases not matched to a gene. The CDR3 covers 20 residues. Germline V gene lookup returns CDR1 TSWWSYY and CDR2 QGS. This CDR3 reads CALGGLGFYPALGDTRPLIF. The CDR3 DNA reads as TGTGCTCTTGGGGGCCTTGGTTTTTACCCAGCACTGGGGGACACCCGGCCCCTGATCTTT.

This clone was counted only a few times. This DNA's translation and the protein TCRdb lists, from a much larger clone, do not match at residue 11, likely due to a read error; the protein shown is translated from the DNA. CDR3 nucleotides: TGTGCCTGTGACACCCTGTCTGGGACTAACGCCGATAAACTCATCTTT. Its protein is CACDTLSGTNADKLIF. The chain joins TRDV2 to TRDJ1; D is perhaps TRDD3 (5 bases). The CDR3 is 16 amino acids. V was shortened by 0 bases and J by 3 bases, with 16 bases between the two germline ends. From germline, CDR1 is GEAIGNYY and CDR2 EKD.

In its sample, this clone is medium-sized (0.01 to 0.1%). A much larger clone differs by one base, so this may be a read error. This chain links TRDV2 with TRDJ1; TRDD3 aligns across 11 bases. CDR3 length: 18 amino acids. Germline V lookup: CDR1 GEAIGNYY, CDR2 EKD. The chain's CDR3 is CACGTLRFLGDTTDKLIF. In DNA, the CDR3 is TGTGCCTGTGGCACCTTGCGTTTCTTGGGGGATACGACCGATAAACTCATCTTT.

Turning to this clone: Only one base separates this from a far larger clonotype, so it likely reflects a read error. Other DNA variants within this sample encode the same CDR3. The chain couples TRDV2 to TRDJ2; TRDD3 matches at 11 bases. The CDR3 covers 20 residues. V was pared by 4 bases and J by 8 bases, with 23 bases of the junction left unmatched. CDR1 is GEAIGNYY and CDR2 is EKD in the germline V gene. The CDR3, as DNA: TGTGCCTGTGATCCTCTCATCCCGGTACTGGGGGATATAGGGTCGGCACAACTCTTCTTT. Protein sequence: CACDPLIPVLGDIGSAQLFF.

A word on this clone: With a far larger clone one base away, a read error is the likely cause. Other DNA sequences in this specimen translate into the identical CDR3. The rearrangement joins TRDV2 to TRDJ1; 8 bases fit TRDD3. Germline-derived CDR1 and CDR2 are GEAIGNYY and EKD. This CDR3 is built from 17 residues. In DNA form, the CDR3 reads TGTGCCTGCACTTCCGTTGCTGGGGGAGTACACACTGATAAACTCATCTTT. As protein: CACTSVAGGVHTDKLIF.

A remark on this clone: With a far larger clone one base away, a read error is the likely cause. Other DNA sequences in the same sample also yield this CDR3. As DNA, the CDR3 is TGTGCCTGTGACATACTAGGGGATTCGTACACCGATAAACTCATCTTT. Amino acids: CACDILGDSYTDKLIF. The V and J genes are TRDV2 and TRDJ1, with D perhaps matching TRDD3 (6 bases). The V and J ends lost 2 bases and 0 bases respectively, with 15 bases between them. Per germline, CDR1 GEAIGNYY and CDR2 EKD. This CDR3 is 16 amino acids long.

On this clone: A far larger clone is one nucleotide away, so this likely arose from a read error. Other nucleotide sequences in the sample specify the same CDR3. The CDR3 DNA reads as TGTGCCTGTGACACCGTAATCTCCACGGTACTGGGGGATGACACCCGACAGATGTTTTTC. Its protein product is CACDTVISTVLGDDTRQMFF. The rearrangement uses TRDV2 and TRDJ3; 10 bases map to TRDD3. The CDR3 has 20 residues. Germline CDR1 is GEAIGNYY and CDR2 is EKD. J gave up 7 bases and V 0 bases, and 14 bases lay outside the gene matches.

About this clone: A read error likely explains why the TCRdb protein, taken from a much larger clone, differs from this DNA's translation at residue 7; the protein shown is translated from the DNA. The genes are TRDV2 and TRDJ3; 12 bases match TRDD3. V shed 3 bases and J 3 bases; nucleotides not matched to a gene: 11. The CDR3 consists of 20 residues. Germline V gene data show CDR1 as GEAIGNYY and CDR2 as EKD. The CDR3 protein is CACDQPTLGDTFWDTRQMFF. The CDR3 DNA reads TGTGCCTGTGACCAACCCACGCTGGGGGATACGTTCTGGGACACCCGACAGATGTTTTTC.

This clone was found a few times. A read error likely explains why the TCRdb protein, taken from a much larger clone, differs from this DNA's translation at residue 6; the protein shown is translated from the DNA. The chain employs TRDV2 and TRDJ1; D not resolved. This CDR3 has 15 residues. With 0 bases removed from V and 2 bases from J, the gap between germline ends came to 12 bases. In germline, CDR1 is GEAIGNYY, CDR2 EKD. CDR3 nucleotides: TGTGCCTGTGACACCCTTCGCCCTCGGACCGATAAACTCATCTTT. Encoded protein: CACDTLRPRTDKLIF.

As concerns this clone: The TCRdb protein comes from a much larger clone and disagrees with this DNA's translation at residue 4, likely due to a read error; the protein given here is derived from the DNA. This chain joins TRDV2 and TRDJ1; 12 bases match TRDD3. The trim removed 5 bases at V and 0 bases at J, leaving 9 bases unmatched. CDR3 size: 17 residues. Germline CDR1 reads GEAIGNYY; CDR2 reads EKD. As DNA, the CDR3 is TGTGCCTGTGGGCCTCTACTGGGGGATACTTACACCGATAAACTCATCTTT. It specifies CACGPLLGDTYTDKLIF.

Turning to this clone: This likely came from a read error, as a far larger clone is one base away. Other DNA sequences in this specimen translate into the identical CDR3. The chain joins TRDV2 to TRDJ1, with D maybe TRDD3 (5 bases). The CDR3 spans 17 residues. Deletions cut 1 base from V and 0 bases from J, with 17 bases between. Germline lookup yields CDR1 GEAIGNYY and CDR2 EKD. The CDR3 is CACDTVGVPSDTDKLIF. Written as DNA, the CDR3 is TGTGCCTGTGACACAGTTGGGGTCCCCTCCGACACCGATAAACTCATCTTT.

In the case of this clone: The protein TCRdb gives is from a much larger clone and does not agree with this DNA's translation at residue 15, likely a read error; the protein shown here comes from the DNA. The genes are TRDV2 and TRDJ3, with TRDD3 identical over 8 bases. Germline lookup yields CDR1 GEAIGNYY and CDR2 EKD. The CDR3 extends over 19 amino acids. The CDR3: CACDTAGGLHSWDTQQMFF. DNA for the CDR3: TGTGCCTGTGACACCGCTGGGGGACTCCATTCCTGGGACACCCAACAGATGTTTTTC.

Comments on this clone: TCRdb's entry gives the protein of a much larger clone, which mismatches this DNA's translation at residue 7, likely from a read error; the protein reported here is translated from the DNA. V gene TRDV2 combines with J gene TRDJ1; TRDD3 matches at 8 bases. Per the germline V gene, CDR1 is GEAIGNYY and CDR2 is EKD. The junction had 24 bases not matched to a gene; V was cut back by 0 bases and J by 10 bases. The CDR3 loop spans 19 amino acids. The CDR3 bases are TGTGCCTGTGACACCATTGTAGCCGTCTTGGGGGATCCCCCGGCTAGACTCATCTTT. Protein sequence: CACDTIVAVLGDPPARLIF.